The 2 T cell receptor beta chains in this list originate from one sample, sequenced in a study of T cells in Graves' hyperthyroidism and ophthalmopathy. It was RNA transcripts that yielded the amplified TCR beta CDR3 regions. Carried out on the TCR CDR3, a first-round RT-PCR used the HTBI primer set. One entry per CDR3 protein results from TCRdb running MiXCR on the multiplex PCR reads. The sample lists 550,000 to 850,000 distinct CDR3 sequences; 18% were seen once. Input material: blood. The source is a woman aged 45-60 years with Graves' hyperthyroidism that later progressed to Graves' ophthalmopathy.

This clonotype showed up just a few times. The chain uses TRBV6-1 and TRBJ2-3; possible D gene TRBD1, 8 bases. This CDR3 has 17 residues. Germline assignment: CDR1 MNHNS and CDR2 SASEGT. V lost 8 bases to trimming and J lost 3 bases, with 24 bases between them. DNA of the CDR3: TGTGCCAGCGGGCAGGGGGCCTTCGGGGGGCTGACAGATACGCAGTATTTT. As protein: CASGQGAFGGLTDTQYF.

The gene calls are TRBV27 and TRBJ1-4, with D possibly being TRBD1 (6 bases). Between the trimmed V and J ends, which lost 6 bases and 4 bases, there was a span of 18 bases. Germline V gives CDR1 MNHEY, CDR2 SMNVEV (reference sequence). The CDR3 sequence is 16 residues long. CDR3 loop: CASSASDSYYNEKLFF. CDR3 bases: TGTGCCAGCAGCGCCTCGGACAGTTATTATAATGAAAAACTGTTTTTT.